The 28 T cell receptor beta chains in this list originate from one sample, sequenced in a study of blood T cells in healthy people across ages. Through a sample-barcoded 5' primer and a J-beta primer mix, a second PCR was run for roughly 6 to 12 cycles. TCRdb ran MiXCR on the 5' RACE reads and lists one entry per CDR3 protein. Of 850,000 to 1,300,000 distinct CDR3 sequences in the sample, 40% to 45% are singletons; the top ten hold approximately 17%. The material sequenced was blood. These receptors all come from a woman aged 60 to 75 in good health.

The chain is built from TRBV20-1 and TRBJ2-7; D not resolved. V lost 4 bases and J 2 bases, leaving 15 bases between the germline ends. CDR1 is DFQATT and CDR2 is SNEGSKA in the germline V gene (reference sequence). The CDR3 spans 14 residues. CDR3 bases: TGCAGTGCTATCCCCCGGACGGTAACCTACGAGCAGTACTTC. Its protein is CSAIPRTVTYEQYF.

The chain links TRBV28 to TRBJ2-7; TRBD2 matches at 8 bases. The germline V gene encodes CDR1 MDHEN and CDR2 SYDVKM. The CDR3 is 15 amino acids. Trimming removed 6 bases from V and 2 bases from J; junction bases left unmatched: 9. The CDR3 protein is CASSRSGSAAYEQYF. The CDR3 coding sequence is TGTGCCAGCAGCCGCAGCGGGAGCGCGGCCTACGAGCAGTACTTC.

V usage is TRBV20-1 and J usage is TRBJ2-1, with 9 bases that match TRBD2. In germline, CDR1 is DFQATT, CDR2 SNEGSKA (reference sequence). This CDR3 spans 16 amino acids. V lost 0 bases, J lost 4 bases, and 7 bases stayed unmatched. The CDR3 protein is CSARDPTSGLYNEQFF. DNA for the CDR3: TGCAGTGCTAGAGATCCGACTAGCGGTTTATACAATGAGCAGTTCTTC.

The chain couples TRBV27 to TRBJ1-2; D gene ambiguous. In germline, CDR1 is MNHEY, CDR2 SMNVEV (reference sequence). V lost 3 bases, J lost 7 bases, and 12 bases lay in between. The CDR3 is 13 residues long. This CDR3 is CASSFSWVAGYTF. For the CDR3, the DNA is TGTGCCAGCAGTTTTTCCTGGGTTGCTGGCTACACCTTC.

This clonotype was seen a handful of times. The V call is TRBV3-1, the J call TRBJ2-7, with a weak D call TRBD1 (7 bases). The germline V gene has CDR1 LGHDT and CDR2 YNNKEL (reference sequence). V dropped 5 bases and J dropped 6 bases, with 14 bases sitting between them. CDR3 size: 13 residues. CDR3 protein: CASSAHRGGEQYF. The CDR3 DNA reads TGTGCCAGCAGCGCCCACAGGGGAGGCGAGCAGTACTTC.

The chain is built from TRBV12-3 or TRBV12-4 and TRBJ1-5; D gene uncertain. Trimming removed 6 bases from V and 0 bases from J, with 15 bases in between. This CDR3 region has 16 residues. The CDR3 spells CASRPGRAHSNQPQHF. DNA of the CDR3: TGTGCCAGCAGACCCGGGAGGGCGCATAGCAATCAGCCCCAGCATTTT.

About this clonotype itself: This clone may be a read error of a much larger clone one base away. The genes are TRBV10-3 and TRBJ2-5; maybe TRBD2 (6 bases). TRBJ2-7 explains the end of the DNA better; the J call may be wrong. Per germline, CDR1 ENHRY and CDR2 SYGVKD. CDR3 length equals 12 residues. CDR3 sequence reads: CAIRRDRYEQYF. DNA of the CDR3: TGTGCCATCAGGCGGGACCGCTACGAGCAGTACTTC.

J is TRBJ1-1 and V is TRBV29-1; D remains unclear. V dropped 7 bases and J dropped 0 bases, with 12 bases sitting between them. Germline V gene sequence: CDR1 SQVTM, CDR2 ANQGSEA. The CDR3 has 13 amino acids. The CDR3 loop is CSAGADLNTEAFF. The CDR3 nucleotides are TGCAGCGCTGGAGCAGACCTGAACACTGAAGCTTTCTTT.

The chain is built from TRBV7-2 and TRBJ2-3, with D maybe TRBD2 (5 bases). CDR1 is SGHTA, CDR2 FQGNSA, per germline. The CDR3 is 14 amino acids. Trimming took 0 bases from V and 7 from J, leaving 11 bases between them. CDR3 DNA: TGTGCCAGCAGCTTAGCATCCGGGATGCATACGCAGTATTTT. Translated, it gives CASSLASGMHTQYF.

In its sample, this clonotype was seen a few times. The CDR3 nucleotides are TGTGCCACCAGCAGGGGACTACCGAGCTCCTACAATGAGCAGTTCTTC. Amino acid sequence: CATSRGLPSSYNEQFF. This chain uses TRBV15 with TRBJ2-1, with 7 bases matching TRBD2. The germline V gene encodes CDR1 LNHNV and CDR2 YYDKDF (reference sequence). Trimming at V came to 3 bases and at J to 0 bases, leaving 5 bases not matched to a gene. The CDR3 is 16 amino acids.

This clonotype has more than one count but fewer than ten. The J gene is TRBJ2-3, the V gene TRBV28, with no clear D. CDR3 length: 13 amino acids. V was cut by 3 bases and J by 5 bases, with 9 bases left in between. From germline, CDR1 is MDHEN and CDR2 SYDVKM. Written as DNA, the CDR3 is TGTGCCAGCAGTTTCTTTTCGGGAGATACGCAGTATTTT. Protein: CASSFFSGDTQYF. The whole variable domain, filled in from reference TRBV28 and TRBJ2-3, reads DVKVTQSSRYLVKRTGEKVFLECVQDMDHENMFWYRQDPGLGLRLIYFSYDVKMKEKGDIPEGYSVSREKKERFSLILESASTNQTSMYLCASSFFSGDTQYFGPGTRLTVL.

The chain carries TRBV14 and TRBJ2-1; 11 nucleotides align to TRBD2. The assigned J gene may be wrong: the sequence end matches TRBJ2-7 better. Germline V gene sequence: CDR1 SGHDN, CDR2 FVKESK. The CDR3 runs 16 residues. The CDR3 reads CASSHLAGGSYNEQYF. The CDR3 DNA reads as TGTGCCAGCAGCCATCTAGCGGGAGGCTCCTACAATGAGCAGTACTTC.

In the case of this clonotype: A much larger clone differs by one base, so this may be a read error. The chain employs TRBV5-1 and TRBJ2-3; weak D call: TRBD1 (6 bases). Germline loops: CDR1 SGHRS, CDR2 YFSETQ. The CDR3 covers 12 residues. The CDR3 bases are TGCGCCAGCATCTTGGAACAGGGCACGCAGTATTTT. Encoded protein: CASILEQGTQYF.

This clonotype was seen at least ten times. The gene calls are TRBV10-3 and TRBJ2-7, with 8 positions matching TRBD2. V was clipped by 1 base and J by 4 bases; unmatched bases: 6. The CDR3 spans 15 residues. CDR1 is ENHRY and CDR2 is SYGVKD in the germline V gene. The CDR3 loop reads CAISELAGLRYEQYF. CDR3 coding DNA: TGTGCCATCAGTGAGTTAGCGGGACTCAGGTACGAGCAGTACTTC.

The V and J genes are TRBV6-2 or TRBV6-3 and TRBJ2-7, with D perhaps matching TRBD1 or TRBD2 (7 bases each). This CDR3 has 19 amino acids. Germline V gene data show CDR1 as MNHEY and CDR2 as SVGEGT. The germline V and J ends were trimmed by 2 bases and 4 bases, with 27 bases remaining between them. In DNA, the CDR3 is TGTGCCAGCAGTTACAAGGGGAGGGACAGACCTAGTCCCCCTTACGAGCAGTACTTC. Encoded protein: CASSYKGRDRPSPPYEQYF.

The rearrangement joins TRBV29-1 to TRBJ2-3, with TRBD2 identical over 8 bases. CDR1 and CDR2 from the germline V gene are SQVTM and ANQGSEA. This CDR3 region has 15 residues. Trimming took 2 bases from V and 3 from J; bases not matched to a gene: 7. The DNA of the CDR3 is TGCAGCGTTGAATCCCCGCAGCGGGGGACAGATACGCAGTATTTT. Amino acids: CSVESPQRGTDTQYF.

CDR3 in amino acids: CAISEPGAAESYEQYF. CDR3 DNA sequence: TGTGCCATCAGTGAGCCGGGGGCAGCGGAGTCCTACGAGCAGTACTTC. This chain connects TRBV10-3 to TRBJ2-1, with D perhaps being TRBD1 or TRBD2 (6 bases each). The DNA matches TRBJ2-7 better at its end, which makes the J call doubtful. This CDR3 is built from 16 residues. Germline V gene lookup returns CDR1 ENHRY and CDR2 SYGVKD.

This chain joins TRBV12-3 or TRBV12-4 and TRBJ2-7; 11 bases are shared with TRBD2. The CDR3 extends over 18 amino acids. The junction had 18 bases not matched to a gene; V was cut back by 3 bases and J by 8 bases. CDR3 DNA sequence: TGTGCCAGCAGTTTGGCAGTCGGGACTAGCGGTTTAGGGGATAAGCAGTACTTC. Amino acid sequence: CASSLAVGTSGLGDKQYF.

The chain joins TRBV5-1 to TRBJ1-1; D gene ambiguous. V lost 4 bases to trimming and J lost 7 bases, with 14 bases between them. The CDR3 extends over 13 amino acids. Germline assignment: CDR1 SGHRS and CDR2 YFSETQ. This CDR3 is CASSVNRVHEAFF. CDR3 in DNA: TGCGCCAGCAGCGTCAATAGGGTTCATGAAGCTTTCTTT.

The chain carries TRBV9 and TRBJ1-2; D is ambiguous. V shed 0 bases and J shed 9 bases, with 18 bases lying between them. The CDR3 runs to 15 residues. Germline CDR1 reads SGDLS; CDR2 reads YYNGEE. The CDR3: CASSVEETAEGSYTF. The CDR3 DNA reads as TGTGCCAGCAGCGTAGAAGAAACTGCCGAAGGGAGCTACACCTTC. The entire variable domain, with the rest obtained from reference TRBV9 and TRBJ1-2, is as follows: DSGVTQTPKHLITATGQRVTLRCSPRSGDLSVYWYQQSLDQGLQFLIQYYNGEERAKGNILERFSAQQFPDLHSELNLSSLELGDSALYFCASSVEETAEGSYTFGSGTRLTVV.

The sample holds a few counts of this clonotype. The V call is TRBV19, the J call TRBJ1-1; TRBD1 is a possible D gene (5 bases). Trimming shortened V by 5 bases and J by 4 bases, and 14 bases separated the two germline ends. The V gene's germline CDR1 is LNHDA and CDR2 SQIVND (reference sequence). This CDR3 has 14 amino acids. CDR3 in amino acids: CASSPGSGGTEAFF. CDR3 coding DNA: TGTGCCAGTAGTCCCGGGTCGGGGGGCACTGAAGCTTTCTTT.

The rearrangement joins TRBV6-1 to TRBJ2-7; D uncertain. Germline V gene data show CDR1 as MNHNS and CDR2 as SASEGT. CDR3 length: 13 residues. The V end lost 6 bases, the J end lost 2 bases, and 11 bases lay between the germline ends. The CDR3 sequence is CASRVLSAYEQYF. CDR3 nucleotides: TGTGCCAGCAGGGTCCTTTCCGCCTACGAGCAGTACTTC.

The chain has TRBV29-1 and TRBJ2-5; D remains ambiguous. The J call may not be correct, given that the DNA end is closer to TRBJ2-7. The CDR3 extends over 11 amino acids. Per the germline V gene, CDR1 is SQVTM and CDR2 is ANQGSEA. DNA of the CDR3: TGCAGCGTTGTAACTGAGTCCGAGCAGTACTTC. The encoded protein is CSVVTESEQYF.

This clonotype was observed a handful of times. V and J are TRBV7-2 and TRBJ1-1; the D is unclear. Germline values: CDR1 SGHTA, CDR2 FQGNSA. V was cut by 0 bases and J by 11 bases, with 13 bases left in between. There are 13 residues in the CDR3. CDR3 region: CASSLAVGPKAFF. The DNA for the CDR3 is TGTGCCAGCAGCTTAGCGGTAGGCCCCAAGGCTTTCTTT. Together with reference TRBV7-2 and TRBJ1-1, the CDR3 gives the full variable domain: GAGVSQSPSNKVTEKGKDVELRCDPISGHTALYWYRQSLGQGLEFLIYFQGNSAPDKSGLPSDRFSAERTGGSVSTLTIQRTQQEDSAVYLCASSLAVGPKAFFGQGTRLTVV.

There are a few counts of this clonotype. The rearrangement uses TRBV12-3 or TRBV12-4 and TRBJ2-1; D is undetermined. This CDR3 comprises 13 residues. V shed 6 bases and J shed 5 bases, with 11 bases lying between them. The chain's CDR3 is CASRKIADNEQFF. The CDR3 DNA sequence: TGTGCCAGCAGGAAAATAGCAGACAATGAGCAGTTCTTC.

This chain joins TRBV2 and TRBJ2-7, with a weak D call TRBD2 (5 bases). The CDR3 sequence is 15 residues long. Germline V gives CDR1 SNHLY, CDR2 FYNNEI. Trimming shortened V by 9 bases and J by 1 base, and 19 bases separated the two germline ends. The CDR3: CASNEIALTSYEQYF. The CDR3 DNA follows: TGTGCCAGTAACGAAATAGCGTTGACTTCCTACGAGCAGTACTTC.

The sample holds many counts of this clonotype. This CDR3 reads CASSQDQGGETQYF. For the CDR3, the DNA is TGCGCCAGCAGCCAAGATCAAGGGGGAGAGACCCAGTACTTC. The V and J genes are TRBV4-1 and TRBJ2-5; D might be TRBD1 (6 bases). Germline loops: CDR1 MGHRA, CDR2 YSYEKL. Between the trimmed V and J ends, which lost 0 bases and 4 bases, there was a span of 9 bases. This CDR3 is built from 14 residues.

This chain links TRBV21-1 with TRBJ2-7; TRBD1, as called in the table, went unchecked against the DNA. TRBV21-1 is a listed pseudogene. CDR3 length equals 13 residues. This CDR3 is CSQRPDRDYEQYF. The CDR3 DNA sequence: TGTTCACAGCGGCCGGATAGGGACTACGAGCAGTACTTC.